Presented here are 21 T cell receptor beta chains from one specimen sequenced in a study of T cell repertoires in cytomegalovirus infection. No antigen is known for these receptors. TCRdb analysed the reads with MiXCR anew, one entry per CDR3 protein. In the table there are some 900,000 distinct CDR3 sequences, 30% to 35% of which are singletons. The sequences come from cultured CD8+ T cells from PBMCs, collected from culture after CMV antigen stimulation. These receptors originate from a human donor in good health (CMV status not recorded). Some clones in this sample may be carry-over from other donors' samples.

This chain links TRBV15 with TRBJ1-2; tentative D call: TRBD1 (6 bases). V was clipped by 4 bases and J by 6 bases, with 15 bases between them. This CDR3 contains 14 residues. Looked up from germline, CDR1 is LNHNV and CDR2 is YYDKDF (reference sequence). The CDR3 loop reads CATSIPANRDGYTF. The DNA for the CDR3 is TGTGCCACCAGCATCCCAGCGAACAGGGATGGCTACACCTTC.

The V gene is TRBV27, the J gene TRBJ2-7; 8 bases line up with TRBD1. The germline V gene has CDR1 MNHEY and CDR2 SMNVEV (reference sequence). CDR3 size: 15 residues. Trimming at V came to 2 bases and at J to 3 bases, leaving 6 bases not matched to a gene. The CDR3 region has the DNA TGTGCCAGCAGTTTAGGGTCAGGGGGCAACTACGAGCAGTACTTC. It specifies CASSLGSGGNYEQYF.

This clonotype was counted between two and nine times. The rearrangement links TRBV10-3 to TRBJ2-1; D uncertain. The CDR3 totals 13 residues. Trimming removed 7 bases from V and 0 bases from J, with 7 bases in between. Germline-derived CDR1 and CDR2 are ENHRY and SYGVKD. The CDR3 spells CAIKLSSYNEQFF. In DNA, the CDR3 is TGTGCCATCAAGTTGAGCTCCTACAATGAGCAGTTCTTC.

In this sample, this clonotype turned up once. The chain joins TRBV20-1 to TRBJ2-3, with D perhaps given as TRBD1 or TRBD2 (5 bases each). The CDR3 has 15 residues. Germline V gene lookup returns CDR1 DFQATT and CDR2 SNEGSKA (reference sequence). The V end lost 4 bases, the J end lost 2 bases, and 16 bases lay between the germline ends. The CDR3 coding sequence is TGCAGTGCTATCCGGGACCCCCGTCACACAGATACGCAGTATTTT. It specifies CSAIRDPRHTDTQYF.

The table lists this clonotype with a few counts. The chain combines TRBV5-4 with TRBJ1-1; D unclear. Germline V gene sequence: CDR1 SGHNT, CDR2 YYREEE (reference sequence). This CDR3 region has 14 residues. Trimming took off 3 bases at V and 1 base at J, with 10 bases between the two ends. This CDR3 reads CASSSKDGNTEAFF. DNA for the CDR3: TGTGCCAGCAGCTCTAAGGACGGGAACACTGAAGCTTTCTTT.

This clonotype was seen ten or more times. The V call is TRBV7-2, the J call TRBJ2-1; D remains unclear. Trimming stripped 4 bases from V and 4 bases from J, with 20 bases between. Germline V lookup: CDR1 SGHTA, CDR2 FQGNSA. The CDR3 extends over 17 amino acids. The CDR3 spells CASSSPTAFPPYNEQFF. DNA for the CDR3: TGTGCCAGCAGCTCCCCGACGGCATTCCCCCCATACAATGAGCAGTTCTTC.

There are a few counts of this clonotype. This chain joins TRBV27 and TRBJ1-2, with a tentative D call TRBD1 (6 bases). Germline values: CDR1 MNHEY, CDR2 SMNVEV (reference sequence). The CDR3 sequence is 13 residues long. The V and J ends lost 4 bases and 8 bases respectively, with 14 bases between them. CDR3 residues: CASSSTGIWGYTF. The CDR3 DNA reads TGTGCCAGCAGTTCTACAGGGATTTGGGGCTACACCTTC.

The chain joins TRBV5-1 to TRBJ1-1; D unclear. The CDR3 is 17 residues long. With 6 bases removed from V and 0 bases from J, the gap between germline ends came to 21 bases. CDR1 is SGHRS and CDR2 is YFSETQ in the germline V gene. The CDR3 sequence is CASTFIGLTGLNTEAFF. The CDR3 bases are TGCGCCAGCACATTCATTGGACTTACCGGGCTGAACACTGAAGCTTTCTTT.

The genes are TRBV20-1 and TRBJ2-1; TRBD2 agrees at 11 bases. CDR3 length equals 15 residues. The V gene end was trimmed by 5 bases and the J gene end by 2 bases; junction bases not matched to a gene: 5. The V gene's germline CDR1 is DFQATT and CDR2 SNEGSKA (reference sequence). Here the CDR3 reads CSARSSGGPYNEQFF. The DNA of the CDR3 is TGCAGTGCTCGATCTAGCGGGGGGCCCTACAATGAGCAGTTCTTC.

This clonotype turned up a few times. The J gene is TRBJ1-3, the V gene TRBV6-5; TRBD1 is a possible D gene (5 bases). This CDR3 is 16 amino acids long. V lost 0 bases to trimming and J lost 4 bases, with 13 bases between them. Germline V gene data show CDR1 as MNHEY and CDR2 as SVGAGI. CDR3 DNA sequence: TGTGCCAGCAGTTACTCGATGCTGGGACCCGGAAACACCATATATTTT. It codes for CASSYSMLGPGNTIYF.

This rearrangement joins TRBV7-8 to TRBJ2-7; possibly TRBD2 for D (6 bases). The CDR3 totals 16 residues. V lost 0 bases to trimming and J lost 2 bases, with 14 bases between them. Germline CDR1 reads SGHVS; CDR2 reads FQNEAQ. CDR3 region: CASSLAPGDLAYEQYV. In nucleotides, the CDR3 is TGTGCCAGCAGCTTAGCTCCCGGGGACTTGGCCTACGAGCAGTACGTC.

This clonotype was observed many times. This chain uses TRBV7-8 with TRBJ1-1; no clear D gene. Germline V gene sequence: CDR1 SGHVS, CDR2 FQNEAQ. The V end was cut by 6 bases, the J end by 3 bases, with 5 bases between. This CDR3 is built from 11 residues. The CDR3 DNA sequence: TGTGCCAGCAGTCAATACACTGAAGCTTTCTTT. Protein product: CASSQYTEAFF.

The genes are TRBV2 and TRBJ1-2; D is undetermined. Germline lookup yields CDR1 SNHLY and CDR2 FYNNEI. V was clipped by 0 bases and J by 1 base, with 6 bases between them. The CDR3 is made up of 14 amino acids. This CDR3 reads CASSEAPGNYGYTF. CDR3 bases: TGTGCCAGCAGTGAAGCGCCGGGTAACTATGGCTACACCTTC.

This clonotype was seen a few times. This rearrangement joins TRBV6-6 to TRBJ2-7; tentative D call: TRBD2 (6 bases). This CDR3 region has 13 residues. Trimming cost V 2 bases and J 5 bases, with 10 bases left between them. From germline, CDR1 is MNHNY and CDR2 SVGAGI (reference sequence). DNA for the CDR3: TGTGCCAGCAGTTACCTGGGGGGAGACGAGCAGTACTTC. It codes for CASSYLGGDEQYF.

This clonotype was counted a few times. The chain combines TRBV6-2 or TRBV6-3 with TRBJ1-1, with a weak D call TRBD1 (5 bases). Between the trimmed V and J ends, which lost 5 bases and 4 bases, there was a span of 17 bases. There are 15 residues in the CDR3. The germline CDR1 and CDR2 sequences are MNHEY and SVGEGT. Here the CDR3 DNA reads TGTGCCAGCAGTCCCACGGACAAAGTGAGCACTGAAGCTTTCTTT. This gives the protein CASSPTDKVSTEAFF.

This clonotype was seen a handful of times. This chain connects TRBV7-2 to TRBJ1-6; 8 bases align to TRBD1. With 5 bases clipped from V and 9 bases from J, the junction kept 9 bases outside the gene matches. The germline V gene encodes CDR1 SGHTA and CDR2 FQGNSA. The CDR3 sequence is 15 residues long. CDR3 sequence (DNA): TGTGCCAGCAGCCCAGTGGCAGGGGGCAGTTCACCCCTCCACTTT. Translating it yields CASSPVAGGSSPLHF.

V is TRBV7-9 and J is TRBJ2-3; 12 bases are shared with TRBD2. The CDR3 extends over 16 amino acids. Per germline, CDR1 SEHNR and CDR2 FQNEAQ (reference sequence). Germline trimming cut 0 bases from V and 14 bases from J; bases unmatched to any gene: 12. Here the CDR3 reads CASSLAPSGGADGRYF. The CDR3 DNA reads TGTGCCAGCAGCTTAGCCCCTAGCGGGGGGGCCGACGGGCGGTATTTT.

This clonotype was observed a handful of times. The genes are TRBV25-1 and TRBJ2-5; 12 bases are shared with TRBD2. Germline-derived CDR1 and CDR2 are MGHDK and SYGVNS. The CDR3 contains 15 residues. With 1 base clipped from V and 5 bases from J, the junction kept 2 bases outside the gene matches. The CDR3 sequence: CASSEFLAGGETQYF. The DNA of the CDR3 is TGTGCCAGCAGTGAATTCCTAGCGGGGGGGGAGACCCAGTACTTC.

The chain is built from TRBV5-1 and TRBJ2-2; 7 nucleotides align to TRBD1. The J segment lost 3 bases and the V segment lost 3 bases, leaving 23 bases of the junction unmatched. Germline values: CDR1 SGHRS, CDR2 YFSETQ. This CDR3 spans 21 amino acids. The CDR3 here is CASSSPKPTGDLTADTGELFF. The CDR3, as DNA: TGCGCCAGCAGCTCCCCCAAGCCAACAGGGGATCTAACGGCTGACACCGGGGAGCTGTTTTTT. The complete variable domain, with remaining parts taken from reference TRBV5-1 and TRBJ2-2, reads KAGVTQTPRYLIKTRGQQVTLSCSPISGHRSVSWYQQTPGQGLQFLFEYFSETQRNKGNFPGRFSGRQFSNSRSEMNVSTLELGDSALYLCASSSPKPTGDLTADTGELFFGEGSRLTVL.

This clonotype came up a few times. This sequence joins TRBV6-5 and TRBJ1-1; D gene ambiguous. Germline V CDR1 and CDR2: MNHEY, SVGAGI. This CDR3 is built from 16 residues. V gave up 6 bases and J gave up 5 bases, with 22 bases separating them. CDR3 sequence reads: CASSPSLLGQGTEAFF. The CDR3, as DNA: TGTGCCAGCAGCCCTTCCCTTTTGGGCCAAGGGACTGAAGCTTTCTTT.

This clonotype was detected ten times or more. The chain employs TRBV7-9 and TRBJ2-7; tentatively, D is TRBD1 (6 bases). V was trimmed by 2 bases and J by 5 bases, leaving 13 bases between them. Germline V gene data show CDR1 as SEHNR and CDR2 as FQNEAQ (reference sequence). The CDR3 is 14 amino acids. CDR3 amino acids: CASSLQGSINEQYF. The CDR3 nucleotides read TGTGCCAGCAGCTTACAGGGGAGCATTAACGAGCAGTACTTC.